This T cell receptor (beta chain) was sequenced in a study of T cells after posttransplantation cyclophosphamide. Study-wide results and caveats: Tissue-infiltrating T cells from skin or gut overlapped little with blood T cells. Donor-recipient repertoire similarity was low at 1-2 months, rising over year one. TRB clonality was highly associated with recipient CMV seropositivity and reactivation.

Cyclophosphamide on days +3 and +4 followed busulfan-fludarabine conditioning and a marrow graft. Produced via immunoSEQ multiplex PCR; TCRdb's table is partial and in-frame only. The repertoire holds approximately 11,000 clones, with around four fifths as singletons. A remark on this clone: Its antigen is still unknown.

J was trimmed by 3 bases and V by 3 bases; bases with no gene match: 9. Germline V gives CDR1 SGHTA, CDR2 FQGNSA. The CDR3 is 16 residues long. This clonotype originated in a female patient between 50 and 59 years old who received an allogeneic stem cell transplant from a related donor, was CMV-positive, and had no GVHD. Some T cells may be transferred from the graft donor. Sequenced material: PBMCs, taken about 1,800 days after allogeneic stem cell transplant with posttransplant cyclophosphamide. J is TRBJ2-7 and V is TRBV7-2, with TRBD1 matching 9 bases. The DNA for the CDR3 is TGTGCCAGCAGCTTTACTTCCGGGACAGGGTACTACGAGCAGTACTTC. It specifies CASSFTSGTGYYEQYF. Filled out from reference TRBV7-2 and TRBJ2-7, the complete variable domain reads GAGVSQSPSNKVTEKGKDVELRCDPISGHTALYWYRQSLGQGLEFLIYFQGNSAPDKSGLPSDRFSAERTGGSVSTLTIQRTQQEDSAVYLCASSFTSGTGYYEQYFGPGTRLTVT.